A selection of T cell receptor beta chains follows, all from one sample in a study of blood T cell repertoires in COVID-19. Here immunoSEQ multiplex PCR was the method, and the copy in TCRdb shows in-frame clones only, minus some. The sample shows some 160,000 clones, around 89% of them seen only once. Sample: PBMCs or T cells enriched from blood (not recorded which). The receptors originated from a woman aged 45-60 years who had recovered from COVID-19. Both conserved end residues are part of each CDR3. The D gene is left open where the match is weak. A clone size is listed for some rows: how often the clone was seen (once, few, many), or a class if it is expanded.

d_call,j_call,v_call,clone_size,cdr3_nt,cdr3_aa
-,TRBJ1-2,TRBV25-1,-,TGTGCCAGCCAAAAGGGGGGAGGGTATGGGTATGGCTACACCTTC,CASQKGGGYGYGYTF
TRBD2,TRBJ2-3,TRBV29-1,-,TGCAGCGTTGCCGGGACTAGCGGGGGCCGCACAGATACGCAGTATTTT,CSVAGTSGGRTDTQYF
-,TRBJ2-6,TRBV18,-,TGTGCCAGCTCACCGCCCGGGTTTGTCTCTGGGGCCAACGTCCTGACTTTC,CASSPPGFVSGANVLTF
-,TRBJ2-7,TRBV27,-,TGTGCCAGCAGTTTAAATGCGGGACGACAGTACTTC,CASSLNAGRQYF
-,TRBJ1-2,TRBV6-6,few,TGTGCCAGCAGTCGCGGGGGGCACTATGGCTACACCTTC,CASSRGGHYGYTF
TRBD1,TRBJ2-7,TRBV4-2,few,TGTGCCAGCAGCCAAGAAGTAGGACAGGGAACTCCCTACGAGCAGTACTTC,CASSQEVGQGTPYEQYF
TRBD2,TRBJ2-3,TRBV19,-,TGTGCCAGTAGTATAGGTACGGGGGGAGCGGGGGTAACAGATACGCAGTATTTT,CASSIGTGGAGVTDTQYF
-,TRBJ1-1,TRBV4-3,once,TGCGCCAGCAGCCAAGATAGTATGAAGACTGAAGCTTTCTTT,CASSQDSMKTEAFF
TRBD1,TRBJ1-2,TRBV5-6,-,TGTGCCAGCAACGAAGATAGGACAGGGGATTTCTACACCTTC,CASNEDRTGDFYTF
-,TRBJ1-2,TRBV11-1,-,TGTGCCAGCAGCGTCAGGGCTAACTATGGCTACACCTTC,CASSVRANYGYTF
TRBD1,TRBJ1-2,TRBV4-2,-,TGTGCCAGCAGCAGGCCGGGACAGGGTGACTATGGCTACACCTTC,CASSRPGQGDYGYTF
TRBD1,TRBJ2-2,TRBV5-1,few,TGCGCCAGCAGCGCAGGGGGCAGGACGAACACCGGGGAGCTGTTTTTT,CASSAGGRTNTGELFF
-,TRBJ1-6,TRBV11-2,few,TGTGCCAGCAGCTTAGGCAGGTATTCACCCCTCCACTTT,CASSLGRYSPLHF
TRBD1,TRBJ2-7,TRBV5-1,-,TGCGCCAGCAGTTCACTTGGGACAGGGGCCTACGAGCAGTACTTC,CASSSLGTGAYEQYF
-,TRBJ1-6,TRBV6-5,-,TGTGCCAGCAGGGGAGGGGGGCCCGGGAATTCACCCCTCCACTTT,CASRGGGPGNSPLHF
TRBD1,TRBJ2-3,TRBV27,once,TGTGCCAGCAGATACAGGGGAATGGGCACAGATACGCAGTATTTT,CASRYRGMGTDTQYF
TRBD1,TRBJ2-3,TRBV9,-,TGTGCCAGCAGCGTAGTCAGAGGGGGCCAGGGAGATACGCAGTATTTT,CASSVVRGGQGDTQYF
TRBD1,TRBJ1-3,TRBV29-1,-,TGCAGCGTGCGCCGGGACAGGGTCGGAAACACCATATATTTT,CSVRRDRVGNTIYF
TRBD2,TRBJ2-5,TRBV6-1,-,TGTGCCAGCAGTGGAGGGACTAGCGGGGGGTACCAAGAGACCCAGTACTTC,CASSGGTSGGYQETQYF
TRBD1,TRBJ2-3,TRBV19,-,TGTGCCAGTAGTATACAGTCCGGGACAGGGTTCACAGATACGCAGTATTTT,CASSIQSGTGFTDTQYF
TRBD1,TRBJ1-2,TRBV18,once,TGTGCCAGCTCCCACGGGACAGGGAACCTCTATGGCTACACCTTC,CASSHGTGNLYGYTF
TRBD2,TRBJ2-1,TRBV12-3/TRBV12-4,-,TGTGCCAGCAGTTGGGGGGGCAATGAGCAGTTCTTC,CASSWGGNEQFF
TRBD1,TRBJ1-1,TRBV10-3,-,TGTGCCATCAGTGGCCGGGACAGGGTGGGCAACACTGAAGCTTTCTTT,CAISGRDRVGNTEAFF
TRBD1,TRBJ2-1,TRBV2,once,TGTGCCAGCAGTTTGGGGACAGGCCTTACCTACAATGAGCAGTTCTTC,CASSLGTGLTYNEQFF
TRBD2,TRBJ2-7,TRBV7-9,few,TGTGCCAGCAGCTTTAGCGGGGGGGCCTACGAGCAGTACTTC,CASSFSGGAYEQYF
-,TRBJ1-1,TRBV29-1,-,TGCAGCGTCTCAGTCGGGGGTAGACCTGAAGCTTTCTTT,CSVSVGGRPEAFF
TRBD1,TRBJ1-2,TRBV18,-,TGTGCCAGCTCAGGGACAGTCTATGGCTACACCTTC,CASSGTVYGYTF
TRBD1,TRBJ2-7,TRBV2,-,TGTGCCAGCAGTGAATGGGGGACAGGGATCTACGAGCAGTACTTC,CASSEWGTGIYEQYF
-,TRBJ1-2,TRBV9,-,TGTGCCAGCTCAGACAGCCTATATGGCTACACCTTC,CASSDSLYGYTF